Sequencing of this T cell receptor (beta chain) was carried out in a study of OX40 agonist ivuxolimab in advanced cancers. Overall study: Subjects had a mean age of roughly 57 years, with a range of 23 to 79; about 83% were male.

In regard to this clone: The antigen remains undetermined.

Study-wide results and caveats: Expanded clones belonging to CD8+ T cells outnumbered, on average, those of CD4+. Clonal expansion was seen in CD4+ and CD8+ blood T cells by week 6 at 0.1 to 3.0 mg/kg.

Germline V CDR1 and CDR2: PRHDT, FYEKMQ (reference sequence). CDR3 length: 12 residues. Trimming took off 8 bases at V and 6 bases at J, with 14 bases between the two ends. This table comes from immunoSEQ multiplex PCR, and its TCRdb copy is limited to in-frame clones, with some not included. The table lists around 59,000 clones, 80% to 90% of them singletons, with 9% to 15% in the top ten. The receptor was isolated from an adult with an advanced solid tumor such as melanoma, head and neck, liver or kidney cancer. The chain carries TRBV13 and TRBJ2-7; TRBD2 is a possible D gene (5 bases). The source was CD4+ or CD8+ T cells sorted from blood, collected in a trial of the OX40 agonist ivuxolimab. DNA of the CDR3: TGTGCCAGCCGACTGGAGGTCGGCGAGCAGTACTTC. This translates into CASRLEVGEQYF.